This T cell receptor (beta chain) was captured by sequencing in a study of cytomegalovirus exposure and HLA in healthy donors (TCRdb year 2017). In the study overall: According to an earlier analysis of a few hundred of the donors, roughly 180 million T cells yielded some 120 million unique TCR beta sequences and roughly 280 Gb of sequence data. Because of strong linkage in the cohort, 5 or 6 DR-DQ haplotypes were treated as single units for association and clustering. All discovery cohort repertoires had been generated on a single sequencing platform. In a later genetic analysis, genome-wide SNP genotypes for about 55% of the roughly 700 donors were used, and that subset was treated as a discovery cohort. Along with the approximately 700-subject first cohort, a separate validation cohort of about 110 different subjects was used. On average, around 240,000 unique TCR beta nucleotide sequences were sequenced per donor among 350 to 400 genotyped donors of the cohort, with around 19% of those sequences being non-productive. The study aimed to test whether signatures of past pathogen exposure could be identified by cataloging public T cell receptors. Rather than drawing on any new phenotypic data, the later analysis identified candidate immune exposures from TCR beta sequences and the way those sequences occurred across donors. Roughly 300 gigabases of sequencing data and around 88 million unique TCR sequences made up an early release that covered fewer than 650 HLA-typed donors. HLA typing covered class I and class II loci at four-digit resolution. The genetic ancestry cluster associated with self-reported Caucasian donors included 81% of the 350 to 500 genotyped donors. A later analysis re-examined previously published TCR beta repertoires from 610 or so donors and added high-resolution HLA genotyping to investigate patterns of TCR occurrence. In an earlier analysis of 587 of the donors, high-throughput TCR beta sequencing was used to judge whether each TCR beta V gene segment behaved as functional or pseudogenic. The number of donors typed differed by locus, with roughly 629-640 for A, B, C, DRB1 and DQB1, more than 500 for DQA1, 600 to 610 for DPA1, and around 460 for DPB1. The study profiled the T cell repertoires of hundreds of subjects by immunosequencing and related them to cytomegalovirus serostatus. Donor age, sex, ethnicity and CMV serostatus were compiled alongside the repertoire data. The study combined high-throughput TCR immunosequencing, statistical association of individual TCRs with disease status, and machine learning to predict cytomegalovirus infection status. The full study reports these points: When HLA alleles, especially DR and DQ, strongly co-occurred, TCR associations were difficult to assign to individual alleles. The authors suggested that the approach could potentially be extended to other disease states and immunological phenotypes. Correlated functional status among segregating V segments might reflect linkage disequilibrium, but an unknown experimental factor could not be ruled out. Most TCR sequences were seen in very few donors, while some public TCRs were found in many individuals. A later analysis reported that several top co-occurrence clusters appeared linked to parvovirus B19, influenza, CMV and Epstein-Barr virus. A total of fewer than 200 TCR beta chains were listed by the study as associated with cytomegalovirus. Because the 87-base-pair reads could not distinguish some IMGT-functional V segments, including TRBV6-2 and TRBV6-3, those segments were excluded. In a later analysis, HLA-associated TCR beta chains were found to be more clonally expanded and to have lower generation probabilities than equally common non-associated chains. Because counts were too low, roughly 18 rarely observed V segments, including chromosome 9 orphons, were left out of the earlier analysis of about 620 of the donors. CMV serostatus was the only immune exposure information available for the cohort. V-gene and J-gene trimming of TCR beta chains was associated with a missense DCLRE1C variant in a later genetic analysis, and the association was replicated in an independent cohort. A further reported finding was that TCR beta sequences accurately predicted the HLA-A and HLA-B alleles for most subjects in the first cohort. The classifier was reported to diagnose cytomegalovirus status with high specificity and sensitivity in both the original and validation cohorts. The sequencing pipeline was judged likely to have produced a cluster of highly shared sequence variants as a technical artifact. In this cohort, only TCR beta chains were sequenced, and detectable features were limited by the absence of alpha or paired-chain data. In a later analysis, the rate of TCR association differed among HLA loci, with DRB1 alleles having the most associated TCRs and HLA-C alleles having the fewest. Because HLA typing was missing for some donors at each locus, association tests included only the typed subset. A later analysis associated some 17,000 TCR beta sequences with specific HLA alleles at a false discovery rate of 0.05. In vitro tests confirmed that three of the cytomegalovirus-associated TCR beta chains recognize cytomegalovirus antigens. Sequencing depth was assumed to be roughly uniform across donors in the presence/absence analyses, though that assumption may not hold. An earlier analysis of approximately 500 of the donors showed that most TCR beta V segments appeared in productive rearrangements either about 87% or about 30% of the time, which broadly matched IMGT annotations. In a later genetic analysis, fewer N-insertions in productive TCRs were reported among donors in an Asian-associated ancestry cluster than the roughly 640-donor mean. In a later analysis, most CMV-associated TCR beta chains were found to appear HLA-restricted, with HLA associations seemingly driven largely by CMV exposure.

The cohort was made up of roughly 670 healthy bone marrow donors. All cohort members were sampled while nominally healthy, although unrecorded immune exposures were likely present. The donor tested CMV seropositive and was one of the 289 seropositive cohort members. Every donor gave a peripheral blood sample, and the peripheral blood mononuclear cells from that sample were used for TCR beta sequencing. The Qiagen DNeasy Blood Extraction Kit was used to extract genomic DNA from the blood cell samples. From a lookup of the germline V gene, CDR1 and CDR2 are SNHLY and FYNNEI. Cut back by 4 bases and 0 bases, the V and J ends lie 14 bases apart. The CDR3 runs 16 amino acids, cysteine and phenylalanine included. The entry retains the CDR3 DNA only, 48 bases that are in frame from base 1. Libraries were prepared through the immunoSEQ multiplex PCR assay. The multiplex PCR relied on a mix of 60 forward primers for TCR Vbeta segments and 13 reverse primers for TCR Jbeta segments. The CDR3 region of rearranged TCR beta genes was amplified from genomic DNA by a multiplex PCR assay. The amplified TCR beta libraries were sequenced on the Illumina HiSeq System as 87-base-pair reads. The paper's processing steps were these. A later analysis counted about 80 million unique TCR beta chains across the 670 or so repertoires, and around 9.9 million of these chains were shared by at least two donors. Raw reads were error-corrected and collapsed into unique sequences with a nearest-neighbor algorithm that merged closely related sequences to remove PCR and sequencing errors. Alignment of CDR3 sequences to IMGT reference sequences was used to assign V, D and J gene segments. For a sequence to be retained, a match of at least six nucleotides was required to both a V gene segment and a J gene segment. A rearrangement was called productive if the CDR3 had no stop codons and remained in frame with V and J, and every other rearrangement was called non-productive. CDR3 was defined according to IMGT convention as the region running from the second conserved V-encoded cysteine to the conserved J-encoded phenylalanine. The earlier analysis of about 530 of the donors excluded any sequence lacking an unambiguous match to a single V gene segment. In an earlier analysis of several hundred of the donors, V segments were called functional above 56.7% productive rearrangements and were called segregating when the between-donor standard deviation exceeded 5%. A statistical classification framework was built to diagnose cytomegalovirus status from the catalog of TCR beta chain sequences. In a later analysis, V and J genes were assigned by comparing TCR nucleotide sequences against IMGT/GENE-DB human TR gene sequences. The TCRdist pipeline was used in a later analysis to assign CDR3 sequences and most-parsimonious VDJ recombination scenarios. In a later analysis, each TCR beta chain was defined by its CDR3 amino acid sequence together with its V-gene family, and reads without a unique V-gene family were excluded. To address suspected cross-contamination and a sequencing artifact, a later analysis removed approximately 600 highly shared, low-generation-probability nucleotide sequences. For each public chain, a later analysis derived a clonal expansion index from normalized ranks of inferred template counts within each repertoire. In a later analysis, generation probabilities were computed using a VDJ recombination model fitted to out-of-frame rearrangements, and the results were checked against IGoR. In a later analysis, TCR-TCR, TCR-HLA and TCR-CMV co-occurrence was scored with hypergeometric tests, and a repertoire-size bias correction was applied to TCR pairs. To estimate false discovery rates, a later analysis permuted the HLA or CMV assignments 20 times. In a later analysis, co-occurring TCRs were grouped using DBSCAN, with TCRdist sequence similarity added in when clustering inside HLA-allele-positive subsets. Repertoires with fewer than 30,000 or more than 120,000 public chains were left out of co-occurrence clustering, as were a few repertoires with anomalous nucleotide sharing. The source is immuneACCESS, and TCRdb retained only in-frame sequences with V and J called. Part of the clones is not carried over; for the studies checked, unresolved V genes explain less than half of this, and the remainder is unexplained. The V and J calls and clone size were taken over from that table, and D and trimming were inferred from the DNA. Across this sample there are over 110,000 clones, with around 78% seen only once. The ten largest make up about 2.4% of the sample.

This clone has more than one count but fewer than ten. Its antigen has not been determined. No base quality values were provided; no much bigger clone lies one nucleotide off. The sample taken for sequencing was PBMCs. The TCR sequence derives from a woman under 30 in good health and CMV-seropositive. The rearrangement joined TRBV2 to TRBJ2-3; matching of 7 bases hints at TRBD2 as the D gene. Read as DNA, the sequence is TGTGCCAGCAGTGCTCTAGGGGGGGGAAGCACAGATACGCAGTATTTT. This is translated as CASSALGGGSTDTQYF.